The rows below give T cell receptor beta chains drawn from one sample of a study of immune heterogeneity within non-small cell lung tumors. From the multiplex PCR reads, TCRdb called clonotypes with MiXCR, one entry per CDR3 protein. Among 20,000 to 25,000 distinct CDR3 sequences listed, around 28% were seen once. Sequencing used lung tumor tissue. These receptors all stem from a man aged 40-55 years with non-small cell lung cancer. Each CDR3 is given without its conserved first and last residue.

CDR3aa,j_gene,v_gene
ASSRTLAGSYNEQF,TRBJ2-1,TRBV5-1
ASTEAGSWKIGEQF,TRBJ2-1,TRBV12-3/TRBV12-4
ATRSGSFRAF,TRBJ1-1,TRBV6-1
VSSLNWGDTQY,TRBJ2-3,TRBV9
ASSYSGVSPLH,TRBJ1-6,TRBV6-5
AISESPGQGTDTQY,TRBJ2-3,TRBV10-3
ATSAGVGELF,TRBJ2-2,TRBV24-1
ASRPPGEAYGYT,TRBJ1-2,TRBV12-3/TRBV12-4
ASSLMGNTEAF,TRBJ1-1,TRBV5-5
SVVRGVNTGELF,TRBJ2-2,TRBV29-1
SAASGTGLY,TRBJ2-5,TRBV20-1
ASSYRKGGEQF,TRBJ2-1,TRBV6-6
ASSMVAGISGSTRNEQF,TRBJ2-1,TRBV19
ASSDRNEQF,TRBJ2-1,TRBV6-1
ASGPPFNTEAF,TRBJ1-1,TRBV6-1
ASSHLDFTDTQY,TRBJ2-3,TRBV7-9
ASSFIGASPNTEAF,TRBJ1-1,TRBV12-3/TRBV12-4
ASSLGTDLSTDTQY,TRBJ2-3,TRBV11-3
ATSEPGTVSTDTQY,TRBJ2-3,TRBV24-1
AISGLEGSQPQH,TRBJ1-5,TRBV10-3
ASSLTGSISYNEQF,TRBJ2-1,TRBV7-9
ASSQPGTSGYEQY,TRBJ2-7,TRBV6-2/TRBV6-3
ASSYPRQGRQKQY,TRBJ2-7,TRBV6-9
ASSVGSQLASSYNEQL,TRBJ2-1,TRBV9
ASSRASGGSSYNEQF,TRBJ2-1,TRBV19
ASTKKGSASYEQY,TRBJ2-7,TRBV6-1
ASSLIVSYEQY,TRBJ2-7,TRBV12-3/TRBV12-4
ASTPGPYGYT,TRBJ1-2,TRBV6-1
ASSAGGQGSGGYT,TRBJ1-2,TRBV9
ASSPRGMGTEAF,TRBJ1-1,TRBV3-1
ASSDPGTLDNEQF,TRBJ2-1,TRBV25-1
ASPRQGGDTQY,TRBJ2-3,TRBV28
ASSGEAGGGNEQF,TRBJ2-1,TRBV7-9